This T cell receptor beta chain derives from a study of graft-versus-host responses after intestinal transplantation. For this clone: No antigen is known for it.

Sequencing was performed with immunoSEQ multiplex PCR; in TCRdb, only in-frame clones are kept and a portion is missing. The sample shows some 87,000 clones, around nine tenths of them seen only once. The starting material was unstimulated CD4+ T cells sorted from spleen or lymph node cells, obtained before intestinal transplant. This clonotype was obtained from a human donor who received an intestinal transplant.

CDR3 bases: TGTGCCAGCAGCCGACTTTATCGGGACACAGATACGCAGTATTTT. Protein: CASSRLYRDTDTQYF. The chain combines TRBV7-8 with TRBJ2-3; perhaps TRBD2 as D (5 bases). This CDR3 has 15 residues. V was cut by 5 bases and J by 2 bases, with 14 bases left in between. The germline CDR1 and CDR2 sequences are SGHVS and FQNEAQ.